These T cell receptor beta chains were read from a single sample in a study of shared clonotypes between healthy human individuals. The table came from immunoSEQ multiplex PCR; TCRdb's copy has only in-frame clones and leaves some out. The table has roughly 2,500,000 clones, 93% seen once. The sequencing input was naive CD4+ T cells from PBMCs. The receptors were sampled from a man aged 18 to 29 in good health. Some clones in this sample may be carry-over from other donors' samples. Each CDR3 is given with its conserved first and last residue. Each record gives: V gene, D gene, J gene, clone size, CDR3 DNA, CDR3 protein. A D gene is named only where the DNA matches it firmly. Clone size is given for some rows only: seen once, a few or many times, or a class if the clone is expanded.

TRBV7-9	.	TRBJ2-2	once	TGTGCCAGCAGCGGGCCCTTAGCGGCCGCCGGGGAGCTGTTTTTT	CASSGPLAAAGELFF
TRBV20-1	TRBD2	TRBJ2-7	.	TGCAGTGCACGGGGGGGGAGCGAGCAGTACTTC	CSARGGSEQYF
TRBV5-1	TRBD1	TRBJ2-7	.	TGCGCCAGCAGCCTCGACAGGGGATCCTACGAGCAGTACTTC	CASSLDRGSYEQYF
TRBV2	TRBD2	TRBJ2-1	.	TGTGCCAGCAGTCAACTAGCGGTATCCTACAATGAGCAGTTCTTC	CASSQLAVSYNEQFF
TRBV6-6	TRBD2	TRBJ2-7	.	TGTGCCAGCAGGAGCGGGACTCCCTACGAGCAGTACTTC	CASRSGTPYEQYF
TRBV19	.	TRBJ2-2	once	TGTGCCAGTTCGGGCCCCGGCCGTGGGGAGCTGTTTTTT	CASSGPGRGELFF
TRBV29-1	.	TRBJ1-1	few	TGCAGCGTTGCCCCGTGGGGGCCAGAAGCTTTCTTT	CSVAPWGPEAFF
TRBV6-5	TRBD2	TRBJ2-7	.	TGTGCCAGCAGTTCCGGGACTAGTCAGGCCGAGCAGTACTTC	CASSSGTSQAEQYF
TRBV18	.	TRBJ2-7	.	TGTGCCAGCTCACCGGGCAGGGAATCCTACGAGCAGTACTTC	CASSPGRESYEQYF
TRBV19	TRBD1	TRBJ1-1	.	TGTGCCAGTAGTAGAGGGACAGTTATACCCGAAGCTTTCTTT	CASSRGTVIPEAFF
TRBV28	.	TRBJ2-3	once	TGTGCCAGCAGTTTATTTTACCCGCGTGGCTTGAGTAGGCCAGATACGCAGTATTTT	CASSLFYPRGLSRPDTQYF
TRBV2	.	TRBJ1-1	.	TGTGCCAGCAAGGGGGGGAACACTGAAGCTTTCTTT	CASKGGNTEAFF
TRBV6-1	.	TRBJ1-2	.	TGTGCCAGCAGGATCGGACAGAACTATGGCTACACCTTC	CASRIGQNYGYTF
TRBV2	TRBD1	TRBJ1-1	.	TGTGCCAGCGGGGGACCGGGACAGCGGAACACTGAAGCTTTCTTT	CASGGPGQRNTEAFF
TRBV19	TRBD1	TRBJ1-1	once	TGTGCCAGTAGTATCGGGGGACAGCTAAACACTGAAGCTTTCTTT	CASSIGGQLNTEAFF
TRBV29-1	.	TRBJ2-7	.	TGCAGCGTCTCCGGGAGTCGGTACGAGCAGTACTTC	CSVSGSRYEQYF
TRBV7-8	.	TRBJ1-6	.	TGTGCCAGCAGCCTCCGGCTTTCGGGGGCTAATTCACCCCTCCACTTT	CASSLRLSGANSPLHF
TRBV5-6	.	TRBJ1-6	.	TGTGCCAGCAGCTTGGGGGCCTCAAGTCCCCTCCACTTT	CASSLGASSPLHF
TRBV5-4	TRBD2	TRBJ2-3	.	TGTGCCAGCAGCTTGGAGACTAGCGGGAGAACAGATACGCAGTATTTT	CASSLETSGRTDTQYF
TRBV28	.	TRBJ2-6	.	TGTGCCAGCACCACAAACCCCAGCTCTGGGGCCAACGTCCTGACTTTC	CASTTNPSSGANVLTF
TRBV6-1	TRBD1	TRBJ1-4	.	TGTGCCAGCAGTCGGGGACAGCTTAATGAAAAACTGTTTTTT	CASSRGQLNEKLFF
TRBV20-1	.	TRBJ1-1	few	TGCAGTGCCCCTTCGAACACTGAAGCTTTCTTT	CSAPSNTEAFF
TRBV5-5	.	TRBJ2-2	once	TGTGCCAGCAGCTTGGTCCTAGTCAACACCGGGGAGCTGTTTTTT	CASSLVLVNTGELFF
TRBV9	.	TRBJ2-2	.	TGTGCCAGCAGCCCCCAGACAGGACTCAACACCGGGGAGCTGTTTTTT	CASSPQTGLNTGELFF
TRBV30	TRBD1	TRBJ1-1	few	TGTGCCTGGAGCGAGGACAGGGGGACTGAAGCTTTCTTT	CAWSEDRGTEAFF
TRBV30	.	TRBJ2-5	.	TGTGCCTGGAGTGGAATGTGGGAGCAGTACTTC	CAWSGMWEQYF
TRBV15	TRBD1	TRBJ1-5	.	TGTGCCACCAGCAGTCCGGGACAGGACTATCAGCCCCAGCATTTT	CATSSPGQDYQPQHF
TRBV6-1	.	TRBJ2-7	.	TGTGCCAGCAGCGAACACGTCCGGGACAATCGGCTCTACGAGCAGTACTTC	CASSEHVRDNRLYEQYF
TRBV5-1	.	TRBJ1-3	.	TGCGCCAGCAGCTTTGCCTCTGGAAACACCATATATTTT	CASSFASGNTIYF
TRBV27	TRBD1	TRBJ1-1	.	TGTGCCAGCAGTTCGTGGGGACAGGGGGCGGCGGGGAGCACTGAAGCTTTCTTT	CASSSWGQGAAGSTEAFF
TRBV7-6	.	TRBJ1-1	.	TGTGCCAGCAGCCTTGACTTGGGACACCTGAACACTGAAGCTTTCTTT	CASSLDLGHLNTEAFF
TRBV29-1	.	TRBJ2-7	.	TGCAGCGTTGTCACCCAGGGGACTTCCGAGCAGTACTTC	CSVVTQGTSEQYF
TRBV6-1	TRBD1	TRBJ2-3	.	TGTGCCAGCAGCCTTCCCAGGGGGCTCGCAGATACGCAGTATTTT	CASSLPRGLADTQYF
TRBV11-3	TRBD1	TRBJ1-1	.	TGTGCCAGCAGCTTAGGGGACAGGGGGCGAGAAGCTTTCTTT	CASSLGDRGREAFF
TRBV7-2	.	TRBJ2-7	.	TGTGCCAGCAGCTCACTGACCGCGGCTAGCGAGTACGAGCAGTACTTC	CASSSLTAASEYEQYF
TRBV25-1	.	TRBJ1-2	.	TGTGCCAGCAGCGCTGGAGGGTCCTATGGCTACACCTTC	CASSAGGSYGYTF
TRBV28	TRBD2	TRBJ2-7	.	TGTGCCAGCAGTTTATATGCGGGGGGCGGAGGGCAGTACTTC	CASSLYAGGGGQYF
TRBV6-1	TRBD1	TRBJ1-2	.	TGTGCCAGCAGGGAAAGGACAGGGGGGAACTATGGCTACACCTTC	CASRERTGGNYGYTF
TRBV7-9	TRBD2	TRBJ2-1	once	TGTGCCAGCAGCCCCCGTCTAGCGGGAGGGCCGGGCAATGAGCAGTTCTTC	CASSPRLAGGPGNEQFF
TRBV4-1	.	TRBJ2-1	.	TGCGCCAGCAGCCAAGATAGTGGGACTGGGGGCGATATCAGCTCCTACAATGAGCAGTTCTTC	CASSQDSGTGGDISSYNEQFF
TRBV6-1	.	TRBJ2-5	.	TGTGCCAGCAGCGTTCAGGGGGGTCTTGGAGAGACCCAGTACTTC	CASSVQGGLGETQYF
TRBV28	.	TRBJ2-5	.	TGTGCCAGCAGTCCGGTAGGGGGAGGAGAGACCCAGTACTTC	CASSPVGGGETQYF
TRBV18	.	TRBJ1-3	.	TGTGCCAGTTCGACAGGCTCTGGAAACACCATATATTTT	CASSTGSGNTIYF
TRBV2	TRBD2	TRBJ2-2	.	TGTGCCAGCAGCAACCCGGGACTAGGATCCGGGGAGCTGTTTTTT	CASSNPGLGSGELFF